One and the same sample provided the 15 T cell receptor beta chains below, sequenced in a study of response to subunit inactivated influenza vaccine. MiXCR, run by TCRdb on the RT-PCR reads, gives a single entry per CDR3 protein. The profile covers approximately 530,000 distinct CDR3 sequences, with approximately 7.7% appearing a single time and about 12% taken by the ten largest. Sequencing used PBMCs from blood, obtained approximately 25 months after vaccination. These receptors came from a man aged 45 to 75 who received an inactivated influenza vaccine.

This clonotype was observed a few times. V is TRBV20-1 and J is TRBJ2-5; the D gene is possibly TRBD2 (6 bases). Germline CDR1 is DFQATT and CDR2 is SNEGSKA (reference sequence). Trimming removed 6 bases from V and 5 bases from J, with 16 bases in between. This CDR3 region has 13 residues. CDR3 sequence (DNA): TGCAGTGCCCTCAGGGTTGGGGGGGAGACCCAGTACTTC. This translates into CSALRVGGETQYF.

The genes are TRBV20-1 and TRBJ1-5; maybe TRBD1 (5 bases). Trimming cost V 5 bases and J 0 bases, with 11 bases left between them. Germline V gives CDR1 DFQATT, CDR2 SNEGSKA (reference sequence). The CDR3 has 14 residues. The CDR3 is CSAHDSYSNQPQHF. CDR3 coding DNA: TGCAGTGCTCATGACAGCTATAGCAATCAGCCCCAGCATTTT.

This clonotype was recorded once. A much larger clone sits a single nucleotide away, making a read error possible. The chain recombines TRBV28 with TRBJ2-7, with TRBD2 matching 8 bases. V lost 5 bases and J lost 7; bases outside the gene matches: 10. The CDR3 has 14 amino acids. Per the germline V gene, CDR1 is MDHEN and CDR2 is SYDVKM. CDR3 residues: CASSQRESYNEQYF. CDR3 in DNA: TGTGCCAGCAGTCAGCGGGAGAGCTACAATGAGCAGTACTTC.

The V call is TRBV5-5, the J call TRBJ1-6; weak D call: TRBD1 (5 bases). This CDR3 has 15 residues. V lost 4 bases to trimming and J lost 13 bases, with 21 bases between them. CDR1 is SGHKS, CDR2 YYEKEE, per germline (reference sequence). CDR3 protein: CASSQTTAAGLPLHF. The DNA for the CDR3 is TGTGCCAGCAGCCAAACGACAGCCGCCGGGTTGCCCCTCCACTTT.

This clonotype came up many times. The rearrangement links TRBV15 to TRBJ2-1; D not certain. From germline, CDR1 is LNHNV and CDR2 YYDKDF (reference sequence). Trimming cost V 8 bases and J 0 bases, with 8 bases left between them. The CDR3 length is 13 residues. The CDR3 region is CATSERSYNEQFF. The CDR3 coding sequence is TGTGCCACCTCAGAGCGCTCCTACAATGAGCAGTTCTTC.

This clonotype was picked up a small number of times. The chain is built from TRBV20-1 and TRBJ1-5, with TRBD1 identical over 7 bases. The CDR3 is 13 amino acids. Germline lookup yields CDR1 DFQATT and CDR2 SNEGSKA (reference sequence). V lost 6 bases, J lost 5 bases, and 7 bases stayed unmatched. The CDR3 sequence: CSAATGSDQPQHF. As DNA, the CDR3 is TGCAGTGCAGCGACAGGGTCGGATCAGCCCCAGCATTTT.

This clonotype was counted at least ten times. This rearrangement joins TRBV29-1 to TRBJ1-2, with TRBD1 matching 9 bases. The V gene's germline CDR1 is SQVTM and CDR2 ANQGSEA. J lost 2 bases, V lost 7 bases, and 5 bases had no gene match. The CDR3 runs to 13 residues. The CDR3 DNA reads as TGCAGCGCTAGGGACAGGGTAAACTATGGCTACACCTTC. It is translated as CSARDRVNYGYTF.

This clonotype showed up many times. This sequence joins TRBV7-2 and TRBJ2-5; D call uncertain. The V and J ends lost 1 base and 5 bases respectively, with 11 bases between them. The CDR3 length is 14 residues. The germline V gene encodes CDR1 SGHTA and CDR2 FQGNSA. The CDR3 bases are TGTGCCAGCAGCTTAGTACATATCAGGGAGACCCAGTACTTC. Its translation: CASSLVHIRETQYF.

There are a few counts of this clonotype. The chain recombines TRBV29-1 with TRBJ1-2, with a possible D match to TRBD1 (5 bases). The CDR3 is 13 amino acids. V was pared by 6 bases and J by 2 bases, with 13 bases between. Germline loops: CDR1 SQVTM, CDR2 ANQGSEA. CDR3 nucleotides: TGCAGCGTGACGACAGTTTCCAACTATGGCTACACCTTC. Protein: CSVTTVSNYGYTF.

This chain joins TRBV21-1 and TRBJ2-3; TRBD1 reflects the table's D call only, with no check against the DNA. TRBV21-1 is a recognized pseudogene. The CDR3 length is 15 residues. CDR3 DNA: TGTGCCAGCAGCAAACTCTGCGGGGGATGGGATACGCAGTATTTT. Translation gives CASSKLCGGWDTQYF.

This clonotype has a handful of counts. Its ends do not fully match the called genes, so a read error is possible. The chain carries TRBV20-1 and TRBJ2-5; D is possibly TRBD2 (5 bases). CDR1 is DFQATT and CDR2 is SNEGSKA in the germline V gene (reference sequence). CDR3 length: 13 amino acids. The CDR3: CSTSGDGQETQYF. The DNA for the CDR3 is TGCAGTACTAGTGGGGATGGGCAAGAGACCCAGTACTTC.

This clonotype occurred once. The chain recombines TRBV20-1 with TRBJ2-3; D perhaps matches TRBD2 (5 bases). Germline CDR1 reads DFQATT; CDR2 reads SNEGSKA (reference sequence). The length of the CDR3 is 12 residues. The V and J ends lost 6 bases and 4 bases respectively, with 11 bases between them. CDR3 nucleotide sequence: TGCAGTGCACGAACTAGGGCAGATACGCAGTATTTT. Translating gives CSARTRADTQYF.

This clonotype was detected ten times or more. The CDR3 here is CASSRRGQGTYEQYF. The CDR3 DNA follows: TGTGCCAGCAGCCGGCGTGGACAGGGGACCTACGAGCAGTACTTC. The V gene is TRBV11-2, the J gene TRBJ2-7; 9 nucleotides line up with TRBD1. The junction had 7 bases not matched to a gene; V was cut back by 5 bases and J by 2 bases. Germline V gene lookup returns CDR1 SGHAT and CDR2 FQNNGV. The CDR3 length is 15 residues. The full variable domain, rest sourced from reference TRBV11-2 and TRBJ2-7, is EAGVAQSPRYKIIEKRQSVAFWCNPISGHATLYWYQQILGQGPKLLIQFQNNGVVDDSQLPKDRFSAERLKGVDSTLKIQPAKLEDSAVYLCASSRRGQGTYEQYFGPGTRLTVT.

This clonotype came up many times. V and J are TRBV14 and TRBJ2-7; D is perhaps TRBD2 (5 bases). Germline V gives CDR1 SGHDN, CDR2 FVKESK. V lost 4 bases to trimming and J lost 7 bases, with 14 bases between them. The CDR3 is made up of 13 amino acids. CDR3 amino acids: CASSPNGVGEQYF. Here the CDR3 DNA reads TGTGCCAGCAGCCCGAACGGGGTTGGGGAGCAGTACTTC.

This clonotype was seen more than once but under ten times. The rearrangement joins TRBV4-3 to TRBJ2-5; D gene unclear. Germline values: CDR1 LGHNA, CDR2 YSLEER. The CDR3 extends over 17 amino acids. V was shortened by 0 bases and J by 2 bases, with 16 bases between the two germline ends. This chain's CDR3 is CASSQDFPAGKQETQYF. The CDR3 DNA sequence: TGCGCCAGCAGCCAAGATTTCCCGGCCGGAAAACAAGAGACCCAGTACTTC.